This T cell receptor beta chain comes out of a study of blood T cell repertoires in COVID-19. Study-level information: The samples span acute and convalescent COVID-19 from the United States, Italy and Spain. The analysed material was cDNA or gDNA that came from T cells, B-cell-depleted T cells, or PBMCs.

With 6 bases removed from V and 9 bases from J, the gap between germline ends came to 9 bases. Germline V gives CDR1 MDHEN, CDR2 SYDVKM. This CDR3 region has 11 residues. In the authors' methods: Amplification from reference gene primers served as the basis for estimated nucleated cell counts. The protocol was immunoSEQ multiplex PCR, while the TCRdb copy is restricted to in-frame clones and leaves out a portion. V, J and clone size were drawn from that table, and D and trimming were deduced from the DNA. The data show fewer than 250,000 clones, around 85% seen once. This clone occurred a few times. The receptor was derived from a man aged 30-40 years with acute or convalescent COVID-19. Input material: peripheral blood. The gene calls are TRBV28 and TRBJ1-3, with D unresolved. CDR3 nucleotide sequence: TGTGCCAGCAGAACAAGAAGCACCATATATTTT. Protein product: CASRTRSTIYF.